The sequence of this T cell receptor (beta chain) was determined in a study of blood T cell repertoires in COVID-19. Study-level information: Acute and convalescent COVID-19 specimens originated in the United States, Italy and Spain. The analysed material was cDNA or gDNA that came from T cells, B-cell-depleted T cells, or PBMCs.

Germline V lookup: CDR1 SGHNT, CDR2 YYREEE (reference sequence). The CDR3 covers 15 residues. With 4 bases removed from V and 0 bases from J, the gap between germline ends came to 11 bases. Per the original data handling: Estimates of nucleated cell counts were drawn from the amplification of reference gene primers. TCRdb keeps only in-frame clones here, not all; method: immunoSEQ multiplex PCR. Clone size and the V and J calls come from that table; the DNA yielded D and trimming. The table lists more than 110,000 clones, roughly 86% of them singletons. Sequencing was carried out using peripheral blood. This receptor was taken from a man aged 45-65 years with active or convalescent COVID-19. The rearrangement links TRBV5-4 to TRBJ2-1; D may be TRBD1 (6 bases). CDR3 sequence reads: CASSPDRISYNEQFF. In DNA form, the CDR3 reads TGTGCCAGCAGCCCTGACAGGATCTCCTACAATGAGCAGTTCTTC.